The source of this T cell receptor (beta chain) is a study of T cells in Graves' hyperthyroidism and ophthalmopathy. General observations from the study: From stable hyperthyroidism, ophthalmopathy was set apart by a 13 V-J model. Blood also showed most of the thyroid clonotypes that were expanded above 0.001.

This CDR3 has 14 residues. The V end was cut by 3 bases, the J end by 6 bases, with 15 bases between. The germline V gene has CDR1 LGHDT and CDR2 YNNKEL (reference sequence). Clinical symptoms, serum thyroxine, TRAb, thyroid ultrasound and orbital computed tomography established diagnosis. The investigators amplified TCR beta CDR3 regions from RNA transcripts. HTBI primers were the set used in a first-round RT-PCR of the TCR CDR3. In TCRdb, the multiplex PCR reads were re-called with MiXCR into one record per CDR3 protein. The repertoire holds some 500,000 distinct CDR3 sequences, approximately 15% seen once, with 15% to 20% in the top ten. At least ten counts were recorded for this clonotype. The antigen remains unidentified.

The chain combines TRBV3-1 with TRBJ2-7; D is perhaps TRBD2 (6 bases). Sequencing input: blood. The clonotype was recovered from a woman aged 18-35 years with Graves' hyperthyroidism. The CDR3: CASSQRDRLSEQYF. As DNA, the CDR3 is TGTGCCAGCAGCCAGCGGGACCGCCTGAGCGAGCAGTACTTC.